This T cell receptor beta chain was identified in a study of type 1 and type 2 diabetes patients. Study context: Magnetic bead positive selection isolated CD4+ or CD8+ T cells from PBMCs. Across the study, 18,976,912 paired-end reads were produced. Whole-study results and caveats: Type 2 diabetes patients had few highly-expanded CD4+ clones, median one. Unmatched age and gender across groups might bias interpretation.

PCR was run on genomic DNA. Amplification of the beta chain CDR3 used 30 forward and 13 reverse multiplex primers. TCRdb reprocessed the multiplex PCR reads with MiXCR, giving one entry per CDR3 protein. The table shows under 300,000 distinct CDR3 sequences, with 45% to 60% occurring only once. As regards this clonotype: Its antigen is unknown.

Germline V gene data show CDR1 as SGHTA and CDR2 as FQGNSA. There are 13 residues in the CDR3. V lost 5 bases to trimming and J lost 14 bases, with 18 bases between them. The source of this sequence is a man between 18 and 35 years old with type 2 diabetes. The J gene is TRBJ1-4, the V gene TRBV7-2, with D perhaps TRBD1 (6 bases). Sequencing was carried out using peripheral blood mononuclear cells (PBMCs). The CDR3 DNA sequence: TGTGCCAGCAGCCCTGTAGGGGGTGGGCGGCTGTTTTTT. The encoded protein is CASSPVGGGRLFF.